This T cell receptor beta chain was sequenced in a study of CD8 T cell repertoires and HIV-1 epitope variants. Study-wide context: 1M T cells were kept uncultured as a baseline.

To note about this clone: Its antigen is undetermined.

V lost 4 bases and J lost 2, with 11 bases in between. Germline CDR1 and CDR2: SGHAT and FQNNGV. The CDR3 loop spans 14 amino acids. Clones were sequenced by immunoSEQ multiplex PCR, and TCRdb holds only the in-frame ones, with some missing. Counted here are about 5,900 clones, about 70% occurring once; the ten biggest clones make up 45%. J is TRBJ2-5 and V is TRBV11-2; possibly TRBD1 for D (6 bases). The sample taken for sequencing was cultured CD8+ T cells derived from PBMCs. The clonotype was recovered from a male donor with HIV. CDR3 DNA sequence: TGTGCCAGCAGCTCCGAACAGGGTCAAGAGACCCAGTACTTC. This encodes CASSSEQGQETQYF.